The present TCR beta chain was sequenced within a study of T cell responses to AZD1222 COVID-19 vaccine. Clones were read by immunoSEQ multiplex PCR, and TCRdb kept only the in-frame ones, dropping some. This table holds some 120,000 clones, over 90% found once. This CDR3 contains 15 residues. The ends lost 4 bases at V and 2 bases at J; junction bases unmatched: 7. Germline V CDR1 and CDR2: SGHNT, YYREEE (reference sequence). The sample here was peripheral blood, taken on day 0 of AZD1222 vaccination. The chain joins TRBV5-4 to TRBJ2-5, with 8 bases identical to TRBD1. The clonotype was recovered from an adult in good health. The DNA of the CDR3 is TGTGCCAGCAGCCCGGACAGGGAGAGGCAAGAGACCCAGTACTTC. It codes for CASSPDRERQETQYF.